This entry is about one T cell receptor beta chain. The data derive from a study of T cell changes during pregnancy in multiple sclerosis. V lost 8 bases to trimming and J lost 6 bases, with 11 bases between them. The CDR3 runs 11 residues. Germline CDR1 reads SGHVS; CDR2 reads FQNEAQ. Measured with immunoSEQ multiplex PCR; TCRdb has only the in-frame clones, and not every one. The sample carries tens of thousands of clones, 94% recorded once. This specimen was CD8+ T cells from peripheral blood mononuclear cells, taken before pregnancy. The sequence derives from a female donor with multiple sclerosis, enrolled in a pregnancy study. This rearrangement joins TRBV7-8 to TRBJ2-7; D is undetermined. CDR3 loop: CASGTVSEQYF. In DNA form, the CDR3 reads TGTGCCAGCGGTACGGTAAGCGAGCAGTACTTC. The variable domain in full, completed from reference TRBV7-8 and TRBJ2-7, reads GAGVSQSPRYKVAKRGQDVALRCDPISGHVSLFWYQQALGQGPEFLTYFQNEAQLDKSGLPSDRFFAERPEGSVSTLKIQRTQQEDSAVYLCASGTVSEQYFGPGTRLTVT.